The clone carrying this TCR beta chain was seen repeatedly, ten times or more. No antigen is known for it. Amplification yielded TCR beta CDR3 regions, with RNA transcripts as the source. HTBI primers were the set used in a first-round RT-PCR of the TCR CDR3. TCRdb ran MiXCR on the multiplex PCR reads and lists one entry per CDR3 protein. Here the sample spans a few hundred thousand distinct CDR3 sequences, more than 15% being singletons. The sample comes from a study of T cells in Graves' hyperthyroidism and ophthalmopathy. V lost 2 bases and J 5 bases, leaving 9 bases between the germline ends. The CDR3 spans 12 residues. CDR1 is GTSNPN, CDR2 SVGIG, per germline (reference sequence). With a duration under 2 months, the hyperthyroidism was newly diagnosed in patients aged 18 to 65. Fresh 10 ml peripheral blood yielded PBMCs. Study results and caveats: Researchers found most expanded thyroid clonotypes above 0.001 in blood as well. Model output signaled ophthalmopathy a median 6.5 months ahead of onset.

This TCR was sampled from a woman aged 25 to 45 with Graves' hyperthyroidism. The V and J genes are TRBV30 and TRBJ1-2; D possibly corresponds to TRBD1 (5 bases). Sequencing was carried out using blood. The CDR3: CAWSPQGYGYTF. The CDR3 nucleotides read TGTGCCTGGAGTCCTCAGGGATATGGCTACACCTTC.